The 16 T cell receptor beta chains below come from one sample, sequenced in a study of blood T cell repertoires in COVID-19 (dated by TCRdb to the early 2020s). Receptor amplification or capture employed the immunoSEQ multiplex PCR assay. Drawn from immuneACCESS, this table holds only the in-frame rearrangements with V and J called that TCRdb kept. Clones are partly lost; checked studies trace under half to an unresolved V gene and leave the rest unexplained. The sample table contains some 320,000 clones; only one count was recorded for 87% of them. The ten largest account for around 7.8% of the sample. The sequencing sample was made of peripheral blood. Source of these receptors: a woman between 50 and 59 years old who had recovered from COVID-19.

CDR3 bases: TGTGCCAGCAGCTTGGGGCCTAGTCACGTCGGCTACACCTTC. It codes for CASSLGPSHVGYTF. The chain links TRBV5-6 to TRBJ1-2; the D is unclear. Germline CDR1 reads SGHDT; CDR2 reads YYEEEE. The CDR3 sequence is 14 residues long. The ends were cut back, 0 bases at V and 8 bases at J, with 14 bases in the middle.

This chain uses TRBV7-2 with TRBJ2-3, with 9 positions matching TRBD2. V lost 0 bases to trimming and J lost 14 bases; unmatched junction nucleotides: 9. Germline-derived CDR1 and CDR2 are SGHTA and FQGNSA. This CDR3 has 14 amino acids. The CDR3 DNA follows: TGTGCCAGCAGCTTAGCGCTGAGCGGGGGGAACGGGTATTTT. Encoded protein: CASSLALSGGNGYF.

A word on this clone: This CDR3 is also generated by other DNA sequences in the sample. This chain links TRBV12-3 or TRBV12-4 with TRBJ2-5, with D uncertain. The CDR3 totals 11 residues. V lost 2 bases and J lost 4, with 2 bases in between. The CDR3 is CASSLRETQYF. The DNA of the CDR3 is TGTGCCAGCAGTTTACGAGAGACCCAGTACTTC.

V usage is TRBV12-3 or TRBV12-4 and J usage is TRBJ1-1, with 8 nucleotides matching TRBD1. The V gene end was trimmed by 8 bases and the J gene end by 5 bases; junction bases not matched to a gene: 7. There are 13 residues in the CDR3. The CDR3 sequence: CASAGQGATEAFF. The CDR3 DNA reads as TGTGCCAGCGCTGGCCAGGGGGCAACTGAAGCTTTCTTT.

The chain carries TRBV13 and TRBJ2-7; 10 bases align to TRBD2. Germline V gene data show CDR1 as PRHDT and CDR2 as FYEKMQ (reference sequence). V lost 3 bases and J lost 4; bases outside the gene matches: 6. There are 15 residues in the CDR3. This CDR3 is CASSFSGGPRYEQYF. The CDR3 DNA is TGTGCCAGCAGCTTTAGCGGGGGGCCCCGATACGAGCAGTACTTC.

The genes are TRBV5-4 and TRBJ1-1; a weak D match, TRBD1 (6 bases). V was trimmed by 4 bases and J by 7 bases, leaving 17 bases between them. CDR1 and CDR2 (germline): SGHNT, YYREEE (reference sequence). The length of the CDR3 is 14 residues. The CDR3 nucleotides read TGTGCCAGCAGCCGGGCAGGGGCTCGCTTTGAAGCTTTCTTT. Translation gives CASSRAGARFEAFF.

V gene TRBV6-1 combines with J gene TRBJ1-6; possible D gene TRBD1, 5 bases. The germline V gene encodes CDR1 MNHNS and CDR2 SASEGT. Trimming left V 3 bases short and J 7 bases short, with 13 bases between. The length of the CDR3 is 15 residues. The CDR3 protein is CASSEVRASNSPLHF. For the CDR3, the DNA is TGTGCCAGCAGTGAGGTCAGGGCATCAAATTCACCCCTCCACTTT.

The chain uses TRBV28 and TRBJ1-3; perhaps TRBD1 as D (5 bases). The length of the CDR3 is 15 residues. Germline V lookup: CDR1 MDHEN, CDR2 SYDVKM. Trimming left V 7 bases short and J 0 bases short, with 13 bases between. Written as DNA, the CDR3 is TGTGCCAGCACCCCCCGGGGGTACTCTGGAAACACCATATATTTT. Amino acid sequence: CASTPRGYSGNTIYF.

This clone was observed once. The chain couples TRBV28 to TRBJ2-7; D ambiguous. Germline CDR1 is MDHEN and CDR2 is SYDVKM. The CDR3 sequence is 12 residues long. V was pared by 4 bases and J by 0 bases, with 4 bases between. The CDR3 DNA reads TGTGCCAGCAGTTCGAGCTCCTACGAGCAGTACTTC. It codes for CASSSSSYEQYF.

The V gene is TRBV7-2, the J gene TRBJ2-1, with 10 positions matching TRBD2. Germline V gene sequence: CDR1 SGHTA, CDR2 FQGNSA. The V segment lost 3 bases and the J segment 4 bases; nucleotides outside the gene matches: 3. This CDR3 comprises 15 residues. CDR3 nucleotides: TGTGCCAGCAGCTTCTCTAGCGGGGGTTACAATGAGCAGTTCTTC. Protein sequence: CASSFSSGGYNEQFF.

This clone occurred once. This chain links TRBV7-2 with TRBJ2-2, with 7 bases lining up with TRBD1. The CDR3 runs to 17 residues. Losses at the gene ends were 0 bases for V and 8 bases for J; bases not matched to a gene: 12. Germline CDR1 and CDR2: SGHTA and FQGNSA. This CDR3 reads CASSLAPTGPAGGELFF. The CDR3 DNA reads TGTGCCAGCAGCTTAGCCCCGACAGGGCCCGCCGGTGGGGAGCTGTTTTTT.

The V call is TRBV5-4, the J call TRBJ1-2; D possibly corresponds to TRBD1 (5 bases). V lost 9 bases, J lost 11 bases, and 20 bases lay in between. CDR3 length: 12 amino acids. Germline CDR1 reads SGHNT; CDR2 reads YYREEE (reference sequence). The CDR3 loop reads CATSGTKALYTF. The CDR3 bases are TGTGCCACCTCCGGGACTAAAGCCCTTTACACCTTC.

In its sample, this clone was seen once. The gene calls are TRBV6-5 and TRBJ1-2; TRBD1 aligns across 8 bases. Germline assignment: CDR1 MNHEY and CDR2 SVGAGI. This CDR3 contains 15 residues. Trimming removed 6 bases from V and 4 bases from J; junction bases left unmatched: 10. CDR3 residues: CASRPPGQVSYGYTF. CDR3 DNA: TGTGCCAGCAGGCCACCGGGACAGGTTTCCTATGGCTACACCTTC.

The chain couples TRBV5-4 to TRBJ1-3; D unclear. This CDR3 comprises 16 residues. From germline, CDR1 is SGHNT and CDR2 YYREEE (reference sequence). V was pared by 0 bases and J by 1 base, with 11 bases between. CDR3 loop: CASSLGEVRSGNTIYF. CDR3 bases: TGTGCCAGCAGCTTGGGGGAGGTGAGATCTGGAAACACCATATATTTT.

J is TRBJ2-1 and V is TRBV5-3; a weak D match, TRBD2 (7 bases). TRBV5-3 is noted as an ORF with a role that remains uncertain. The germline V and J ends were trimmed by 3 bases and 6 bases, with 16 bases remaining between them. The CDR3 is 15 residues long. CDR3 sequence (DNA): TGTGCCAGAAGCTCCCACAGGGAGGGGGTCAATGAGCAGTTCTTC. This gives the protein CARSSHREGVNEQFF.

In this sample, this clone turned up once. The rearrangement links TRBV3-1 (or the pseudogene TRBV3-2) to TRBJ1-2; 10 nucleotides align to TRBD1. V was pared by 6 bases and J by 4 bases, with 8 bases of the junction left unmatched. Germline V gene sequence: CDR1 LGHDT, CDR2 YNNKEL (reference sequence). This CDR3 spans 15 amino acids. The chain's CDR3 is CASSRDRGQTYGYTF. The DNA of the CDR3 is TGTGCCAGCAGTCGAGACAGGGGGCAGACCTATGGCTACACCTTC.